This T cell receptor (beta chain) was profiled in a study of blood T cell repertoires in COVID-19. Study-wide context: Sites in the United States, Italy and Spain provided acute and convalescent COVID-19 samples.

V was clipped by 11 bases and J by 5 bases; unmatched bases: 16. This CDR3 has 15 residues. Germline CDR1 reads LNHDA; CDR2 reads SQIVND (reference sequence). Assay: immunoSEQ multiplex PCR; the TCRdb copy retains only in-frame clones and omits some. The sample records 88,000 or so clones, roughly 77% being singletons. The rearrangement uses TRBV19 and TRBJ1-2, with 8 bases lining up with TRBD1. The specimen sequenced was peripheral blood. This clonotype was sampled from a human donor in a cohort sampled during active COVID-19. CDR3 nucleotides: TGTGCCTCACGAGGAGGACAGGGCTTTTGGTATGGCTACACCTTC. The encoded protein is CASRGGQGFWYGYTF. The entire variable domain, with the rest obtained from reference TRBV19 and TRBJ1-2, is as follows: DGGITQSPKYLFRKEGQNVTLSCEQNLNHDAMYWYRQDPGQGLRLIYYSQIVNDFQKGDIAEGYSVSREKKESFPLTVTSAQKNPTAFYLCASRGGQGFWYGYTFGSGTRLTVV.